Presented here are 27 T cell receptor beta chains from one specimen sequenced in a study of blood T cell repertoires in COVID-19. Clones were sequenced by immunoSEQ multiplex PCR, and TCRdb holds only the in-frame ones, with some missing. The sample contains fewer than 500,000 clones, roughly nine tenths of which appear only once. Sequencing was performed on PBMCs or T cells enriched from blood (not recorded which). These receptors all come from a man aged 30-40 years who had recovered from COVID-19.

This clone was counted a single time. CDR3 amino acids: CASSPVGGLYNSPLHF. The CDR3 nucleotides read TGTGCCAGCAGCCCGGTGGGTGGGCTCTATAATTCACCCCTCCACTTT. The chain has TRBV7-9 and TRBJ1-6; unclear D gene. The CDR3 loop spans 16 amino acids. V lost 5 bases to trimming and J lost 3 bases, with 14 bases between them. Germline-derived CDR1 and CDR2 are SEHNR and FQNEAQ (reference sequence).

This chain uses TRBV30 with TRBJ1-5, with D possibly matching TRBD1 (6 bases). The V gene lost 3 bases and the J gene lost 5 bases, with 11 bases spanning the gap. CDR1 is GTSNPN and CDR2 is SVGIG in the germline V gene (reference sequence). The CDR3 extends over 13 amino acids. The CDR3 DNA reads as TGTGCCTGGAGACCGGACAGACATCAGCCCCAGCATTTT. Translating gives CAWRPDRHQPQHF.

In regard to this clone: At one end the junction does not follow the germline gene, possibly because of a read error. The rearrangement joins TRBV10-3 to TRBJ2-7; tentative D call: TRBD2 (5 bases). From germline, CDR1 is ENHRY and CDR2 SYGVKD. The CDR3 loop spans 12 amino acids. The CDR3 reads CAISDEIGASGF. CDR3 in DNA: TGTGCCATCAGTGATGAGATTGGAGCGAGCGGCTTC.

The chain recombines TRBV27 with TRBJ2-7; D remains ambiguous. The CDR3 spans 12 residues. Germline lookup yields CDR1 MNHEY and CDR2 SMNVEV (reference sequence). V lost 7 bases and J lost 6, with 13 bases in between. CDR3 DNA: TGTGCCAGCACCCCAGACACTTGCGAGCAGTACTTC. Protein: CASTPDTCEQYF.

The chain carries TRBV10-1 and TRBJ2-1; TRBD2 matches 10 bases. The germline CDR1 and CDR2 sequences are WNHNN and SYGVQD (reference sequence). Trimming removed 8 bases from V and 0 bases from J; junction bases left unmatched: 19. CDR3 length: 20 amino acids. Here the CDR3 reads CASSGSSASGSSRSYNEQFF. The CDR3 nucleotides read TGCGCCAGCTCCGGTTCTTCGGCTAGCGGGAGCTCCCGCTCCTACAATGAGCAGTTCTTC.

The chain has TRBV19 and TRBJ1-4; 10 bases map to TRBD1. Trimming at V came to 7 bases and at J to 6 bases, leaving 5 bases not matched to a gene. The CDR3 totals 14 residues. Germline CDR1 reads LNHDA; CDR2 reads SQIVND (reference sequence). The CDR3 bases are TGTGCCAGTATTTCCGGGACAGGGGATGAAAAACTGTTTTTT. Translation gives CASISGTGDEKLFF. The full variable domain, in which reference TRBV19 and TRBJ1-4 provide the parts outside the CDR3, is DGGITQSPKYLFRKEGQNVTLSCEQNLNHDAMYWYRQDPGQGLRLIYYSQIVNDFQKGDIAEGYSVSREKKESFPLTVTSAQKNPTAFYLCASISGTGDEKLFFGSGTQLSVL.

This clone turned up a few times. This chain joins TRBV4-1 and TRBJ1-4; D ambiguous. V lost 6 bases to trimming and J lost 5 bases, with 22 bases between them. The germline CDR1 and CDR2 sequences are MGHRA and YSYEKL. There are 17 residues in the CDR3. CDR3 loop: CASRPSLRSARNEKLFF. In DNA, the CDR3 is TGCGCCAGCAGGCCAAGCTTGCGAAGTGCCAGGAATGAAAAACTGTTTTTT.

This clone was recorded once. The V and J genes are TRBV18 and TRBJ2-5; no definite D call. V was shortened by 2 bases and J by 3 bases, with 16 bases between the two germline ends. This CDR3 has 16 amino acids. Per the germline V gene, CDR1 is KGHSH and CDR2 is LQKENI. CDR3 sequence: CASSPFPVSVKETQYF. DNA of the CDR3: TGTGCCAGCTCACCATTCCCCGTGTCGGTAAAAGAGACCCAGTACTTC. The variable domain in full, completed from reference TRBV18 and TRBJ2-5, reads NAGVMQNPRHLVRRRGQEARLRCSPMKGHSHVYWYRQLPEEGLKFMVYLQKENIIDESGMPKERFSAEFPKEGPSILRIQQVVRGDSAAYFCASSPFPVSVKETQYFGPGTRLLVL.

The J gene is TRBJ1-5, the V gene TRBV18; D remains unclear. CDR1 and CDR2 (germline): KGHSH, LQKENI. The CDR3 length is 15 residues. V was shortened by 3 bases and J by 4 bases, with 13 bases between the two germline ends. CDR3 DNA: TGTGCCAGCTCACCGAACGAGGTGAGGAATCAGCCCCAGCATTTT. It yields the protein CASSPNEVRNQPQHF.

The chain employs TRBV6-5 and TRBJ2-7, with 7 bases fitting TRBD1. From germline, CDR1 is MNHEY and CDR2 SVGAGI. The junction had 9 bases not matched to a gene; V was cut back by 7 bases and J by 3 bases. This CDR3 spans 14 amino acids. The CDR3 region has the DNA TGTGCCAGCAAAAAGACAGGGACGATCTACGAGCAGTACTTC. Its translation is CASKKTGTIYEQYF.

The J gene is TRBJ2-1, the V gene TRBV4-1; 14 nucleotides align to TRBD2. Germline trimming cut 1 base from V and 0 bases from J; bases unmatched to any gene: 8. Germline CDR1 reads MGHRA; CDR2 reads YSYEKL. The CDR3 consists of 20 residues. CDR3: CASSQVGLAGGPRSYNEQFF. The DNA for the CDR3 is TGCGCCAGCAGCCAAGTCGGACTAGCGGGAGGCCCTCGCTCCTACAATGAGCAGTTCTTC.

The genes are TRBV11-2 and TRBJ1-1; a weak D match, TRBD1 (5 bases). This CDR3 spans 14 amino acids. Germline CDR1 reads SGHAT; CDR2 reads FQNNGV. V lost 3 bases, J lost 7 bases, and 15 bases lay in between. The CDR3 DNA reads as TGTGCCAGCAGCTTTGCGAGGACCGGGGGTGAAGCTTTCTTT. Translation gives CASSFARTGGEAFF. Variable domain in full (rest from reference TRBV11-2 and TRBJ1-1): EAGVAQSPRYKIIEKRQSVAFWCNPISGHATLYWYQQILGQGPKLLIQFQNNGVVDDSQLPKDRFSAERLKGVDSTLKIQPAKLEDSAVYLCASSFARTGGEAFFGQGTRLTVV.

This clone was recorded only once. This sequence joins TRBV9 and TRBJ2-6, with D unresolved. With 6 bases removed from V and 0 bases from J, the gap between germline ends came to 10 bases. The CDR3 is 15 amino acids. Germline CDR1 SGDLS, CDR2 YYNGEE. Written as DNA, the CDR3 is TGTGCCAGCAAGTTCGAGGCCTCTGGGGCCAACGTCCTGACTTTC. Protein product: CASKFEASGANVLTF.

This clone has just one count. This sample also contains other DNA sequences that code for the same CDR3. This rearrangement joins TRBV5-1 to TRBJ2-5, with 12 bases aligning to TRBD1. V shed 4 bases, J shed 5 bases, and the junction held 3 bases outside the gene matches. The CDR3 is made up of 14 amino acids. CDR1 is SGHRS, CDR2 YFSETQ, per germline. CDR3 bases: TGCGCCAGCAGCCTGGGGACAGGGGGCGAGACCCAGTACTTC. Its protein product is CASSLGTGGETQYF. Together with reference TRBV5-1 and TRBJ2-5, the CDR3 gives the full variable domain: KAGVTQTPRYLIKTRGQQVTLSCSPISGHRSVSWYQQTPGQGLQFLFEYFSETQRNKGNFPGRFSGRQFSNSRSEMNVSTLELGDSALYLCASSLGTGGETQYFGPGTRLLVL.

The chain couples TRBV19 to TRBJ2-5; the match to TRBD2 covers 10 bases. V dropped 6 bases and J dropped 2; count of bases not matched to a gene: 3. Germline V lookup: CDR1 LNHDA, CDR2 SQIVND (reference sequence). CDR3 length: 14 amino acids. The CDR3 spells CASRRTSGQETQYF. The DNA for the CDR3 is TGTGCCAGTAGACGGACTAGCGGACAAGAGACCCAGTACTTC.

This chain links TRBV9 with TRBJ2-3; 8 bases are a match to TRBD2. CDR3 length: 15 residues. V trimming: 3 bases; J trimming: 3 bases; junction bases outside the gene matches: 6. Germline CDR1 reads SGDLS; CDR2 reads YYNGEE. CDR3 in amino acids: CASSGSGSTTDTQYF. The CDR3 DNA sequence: TGTGCCAGCAGCGGGAGCGGGAGTACGACAGATACGCAGTATTTT. The complete variable domain, with remaining parts taken from reference TRBV9 and TRBJ2-3, reads DSGVTQTPKHLITATGQRVTLRCSPRSGDLSVYWYQQSLDQGLQFLIQYYNGEERAKGNILERFSAQQFPDLHSELNLSSLELGDSALYFCASSGSGSTTDTQYFGPGTRLTVL.

This sequence joins TRBV12-3 or TRBV12-4 and TRBJ2-7; D not certain. Trimming took off 4 bases at V and 4 bases at J, with 8 bases between the two ends. CDR3 length: 12 residues. The CDR3 spells CASSWRPYEQYF. CDR3 bases: TGTGCCAGCAGTTGGAGACCATACGAGCAGTACTTC.

The chain's CDR3 is CASSPIGVDTGELFF. The CDR3 DNA reads TGTGCCAGCAGCCCCATCGGAGTAGACACCGGGGAGCTGTTTTTT. This chain links TRBV5-6 with TRBJ2-2, with D uncertain. With 4 bases removed from V and 3 bases from J, the gap between germline ends came to 13 bases. The CDR3 has 15 residues. The germline CDR1 and CDR2 sequences are SGHDT and YYEEEE.

This clone was detected only a few times. The V gene is TRBV28, the J gene TRBJ1-6; D may be TRBD1 (6 bases). The CDR3 extends over 15 amino acids. Per germline, CDR1 MDHEN and CDR2 SYDVKM. The germline V and J ends were trimmed by 6 bases and 6 bases, with 15 bases remaining between them. The CDR3: CASSRLDSVNSPLHF. The DNA for the CDR3 is TGTGCCAGCAGCAGACTGGACAGCGTTAATTCACCCCTCCACTTT.

This chain links TRBV5-4 with TRBJ2-1; 10 bases match TRBD2. The J segment lost 9 bases and the V segment lost 4 bases, leaving 13 bases of the junction unmatched. The CDR3 runs to 16 residues. The V gene's germline CDR1 is SGHNT and CDR2 YYREEE (reference sequence). The CDR3 nucleotides are TGTGCCAGCAGCCCCCCGAGCGGGAGGGCAAAAGGTGAGCAGTTCTTC. Residues: CASSPPSGRAKGEQFF.

The chain has TRBV12-3 or TRBV12-4 and TRBJ2-7; 8 bases map to TRBD1. The CDR3 has 13 amino acids. J lost 7 bases, V lost 3 bases, and 5 bases had no gene match. CDR3 bases: TGTGCCAGCAGTTTTACAGGGGGTGGGGAGCAGTACTTC. Amino acid sequence: CASSFTGGGEQYF.

CDR3 protein: CSACELAGGIETQYF. Written as DNA, the CDR3 is TGCAGTGCTTGTGAACTAGCGGGAGGGATAGAGACCCAGTACTTC. This chain uses TRBV20-1 with TRBJ2-5; 13 bases match TRBD2. Germline lookup yields CDR1 DFQATT and CDR2 SNEGSKA (reference sequence). The CDR3 sequence is 15 residues long. V was clipped by 5 bases and J by 4 bases; unmatched bases: 7.

The rearrangement joins TRBV18 to TRBJ2-7; 11 nucleotides agree with TRBD2. Germline assignment: CDR1 KGHSH and CDR2 LQKENI. The junction had 2 bases not matched to a gene; V was cut back by 5 bases and J by 2 bases. This CDR3 is built from 14 residues. CDR3 DNA sequence: TGTGCCAGCTCAGGGACTAGCGGCCCCTACGAGCAGTACTTC. This gives the protein CASSGTSGPYEQYF. Combining the CDR3 with reference TRBV18 and TRBJ2-7 gives the whole variable domain NAGVMQNPRHLVRRRGQEARLRCSPMKGHSHVYWYRQLPEEGLKFMVYLQKENIIDESGMPKERFSAEFPKEGPSILRIQQVVRGDSAAYFCASSGTSGPYEQYFGPGTRLTVT.

The V gene is TRBV28, the J gene TRBJ1-4, with D unresolved. Germline assignment: CDR1 MDHEN and CDR2 SYDVKM. V lost 7 bases and J 7 bases, leaving 16 bases between the germline ends. The CDR3 has 14 amino acids. The CDR3 DNA sequence: TGTGCCAGCATTCCGACGGCGGGCGGTGAAAAACTGTTTTTT. Protein sequence: CASIPTAGGEKLFF.

The rearrangement uses TRBV30 and TRBJ2-1, with TRBD2 matching 9 bases. The CDR3 is 18 amino acids. Germline values: CDR1 GTSNPN, CDR2 SVGIG (reference sequence). V shed 4 bases, J shed 6 bases, and the junction held 19 bases outside the gene matches. The DNA of the CDR3 is TGTGCCTGGATTCCCCCTTTAGGGCGGGAGGGCCCTCGCAATGAGCAGTTCTTC. Its translation: CAWIPPLGREGPRNEQFF.

This rearrangement joins TRBV5-1 to TRBJ2-3, with D possibly being TRBD1 (6 bases). The CDR3 covers 17 residues. Between the trimmed V and J ends, which lost 0 bases and 3 bases, there was a span of 17 bases. Germline V lookup: CDR1 SGHRS, CDR2 YFSETQ. CDR3 sequence reads: CASSLGLQQGETDTQYF. CDR3 DNA sequence: TGCGCCAGCAGCTTGGGATTACAACAGGGAGAGACAGATACGCAGTATTTT.

The gene calls are TRBV28 and TRBJ1-2, with 7 bases identical to TRBD1. Germline V gene lookup returns CDR1 MDHEN and CDR2 SYDVKM. This CDR3 contains 15 residues. Trimming at V came to 5 bases and at J to 5 bases, leaving 11 bases not matched to a gene. CDR3 sequence: CASSAQGTVPYGYTF. CDR3 DNA: TGTGCCAGCAGTGCTCAAGGGACAGTCCCTTATGGCTACACCTTC.